This section outlines one TCR beta chain sequence together with its context. Germline lookup yields CDR1 SQVTM and CDR2 ANQGSEA. The CDR3 length is 16 residues. Trimming cost V 6 bases and J 1 base, with 18 bases left between them. The sample comes from a study of blood T cell repertoires in COVID-19. About the study: COVID-19 samples from acute and convalescent phases originated in the United States, Italy and Spain. Sample material is recorded as cDNA or gDNA derived from T cells, B-cell-depleted T cells, or PBMCs.

Seattle patients were enrolled while actively infected and followed longitudinally. Under the authors' procedure: How many nucleated cells were present was estimated from reference gene primer amplification. Sequenced by immunoSEQ multiplex PCR; TCRdb stores in-frame clones only, minus some. The V and J calls and the clone size are those of that table, but D and trimming were determined from the DNA. The table records under 250,000 clones, 86% of them present only once. This clonotype was obtained from a woman older than 75 with COVID-19, enrolled during active disease. Sequencing input: peripheral blood. V and J are TRBV29-1 and TRBJ2-2; maybe TRBD1 (6 bases). CDR3 in DNA: TGCAGCGTCATCCCGGGCCAGGGGAGGAACACCGGGGAGCTGTTTTTT. Amino acid sequence: CSVIPGQGRNTGELFF.